This TCR beta chain was identified in a study of blood T cell repertoires in COVID-19. Ages ranged from about 18 to 89 years, with residence in around 24 US areas. Clinical histories supplied by participants themselves formed the basis of cohort assignment. Authors' processing steps: Reference gene primer amplification gave estimated nucleated cell counts. Produced via immunoSEQ multiplex PCR; TCRdb's table is partial and in-frame only. V and J calls and clone size come straight from that table; D and trimming were deduced from the DNA. Of under 250,000 clones listed, over 75% are singletons. This receptor was identified in a woman in her 50s with acute COVID-19. Material for sequencing was PBMCs or T cells enriched from blood (not recorded which).

The CDR3 coding sequence is TGTGCCAGCAGCCCTCCCAGGGGCACACGCTCCTACGAGCAGTACTTC. Protein sequence: CASSPPRGTRSYEQYF. The J gene is TRBJ2-7, the V gene TRBV7-2; a possible D gene is TRBD1 (6 bases). The CDR3 loop spans 16 amino acids. Trimming stripped 5 bases from V and 0 bases from J, with 17 bases between. Germline V lookup: CDR1 SGHTA, CDR2 FQGNSA.